This T cell receptor (beta chain) was documented in a study of shared T cell receptors in the human thymus. The protocol was immunoSEQ multiplex PCR, while the TCRdb copy is restricted to in-frame clones and leaves out a portion. The sample includes approximately 660,000 clones, 88% of them seen just once. The CDR3 has 16 amino acids. From germline, CDR1 is MDHEN and CDR2 SYDVKM. Trimming left V 1 base short and J 5 bases short, with 18 bases between. In addition, the sample was reused for a study of human thymus T cells. That source reports: Thymic and blood repertoires appeared to display a bias in their usage of V and J genes.

The specimen was thymocytes. This clonotype was obtained from a boy under two years old with a congenital heart defect. The chain joins TRBV28 to TRBJ2-7; tentatively, D is TRBD1 (5 bases). The CDR3 DNA follows: TGTGCCAGCAGTTTATCAGGCCAGGATAAAGGGGACGAGCAGTACTTC. Translating gives CASSLSGQDKGDEQYF.